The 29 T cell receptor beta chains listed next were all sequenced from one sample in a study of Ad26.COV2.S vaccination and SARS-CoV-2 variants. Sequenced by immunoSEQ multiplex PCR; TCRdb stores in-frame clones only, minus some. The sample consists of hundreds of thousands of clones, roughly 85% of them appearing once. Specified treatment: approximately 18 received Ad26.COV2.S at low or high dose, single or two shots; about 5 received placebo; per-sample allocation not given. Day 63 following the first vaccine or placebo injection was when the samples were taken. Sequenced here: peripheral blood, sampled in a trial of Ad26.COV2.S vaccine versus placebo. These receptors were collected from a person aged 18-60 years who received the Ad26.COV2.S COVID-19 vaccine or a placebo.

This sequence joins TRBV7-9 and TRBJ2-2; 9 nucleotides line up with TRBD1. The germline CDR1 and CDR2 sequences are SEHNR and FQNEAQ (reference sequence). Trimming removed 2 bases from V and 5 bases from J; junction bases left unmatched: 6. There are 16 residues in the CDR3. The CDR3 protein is CASSLPGQGSTGELFF. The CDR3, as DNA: TGTGCCAGCAGCTTACCGGGACAGGGCTCAACCGGGGAGCTGTTTTTT.

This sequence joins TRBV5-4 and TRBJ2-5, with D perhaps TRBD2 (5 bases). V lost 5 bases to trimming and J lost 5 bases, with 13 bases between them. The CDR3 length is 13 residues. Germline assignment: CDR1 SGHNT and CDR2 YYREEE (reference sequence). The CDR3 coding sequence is TGTGCCAGCAGTAGATCGGAGGTGGAGACCCAGTACTTC. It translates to CASSRSEVETQYF.

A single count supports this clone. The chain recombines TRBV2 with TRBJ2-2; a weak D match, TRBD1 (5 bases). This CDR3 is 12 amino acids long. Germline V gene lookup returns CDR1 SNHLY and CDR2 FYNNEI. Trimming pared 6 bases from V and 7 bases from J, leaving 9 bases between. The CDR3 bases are TGTGCCAGCAGCTTCGACAGCGGGGAGCTGTTTTTT. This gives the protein CASSFDSGELFF.

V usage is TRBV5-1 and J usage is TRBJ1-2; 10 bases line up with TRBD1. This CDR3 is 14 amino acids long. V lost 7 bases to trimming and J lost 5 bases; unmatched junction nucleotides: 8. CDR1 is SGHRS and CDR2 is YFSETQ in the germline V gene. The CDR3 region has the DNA TGCGCCAGCGGAGCCGGGACAGGGGTTTATGGCTACACCTTC. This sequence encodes CASGAGTGVYGYTF.

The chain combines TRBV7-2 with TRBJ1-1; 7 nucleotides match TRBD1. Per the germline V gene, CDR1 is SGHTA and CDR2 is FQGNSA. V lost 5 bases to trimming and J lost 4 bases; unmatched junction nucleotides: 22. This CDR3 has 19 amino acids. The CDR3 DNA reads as TGTGCCAGCAGCCCCGAGACAGGGTTGCGTGCCTATGCTCGCACTGAAGCTTTCTTT. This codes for CASSPETGLRAYARTEAFF.

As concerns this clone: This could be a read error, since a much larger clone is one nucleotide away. The CDR3 loop reads CASSRPSGELEKLFF. CDR3 sequence (DNA): TGCGCCAGCAGCCGCCCTTCGGGGGAGTTGGAAAAACTGTTTTTT. The J gene is TRBJ1-4, the V gene TRBV4-1, with TRBD1 as a possible D gene (5 bases). The CDR3 spans 15 residues. V dropped 4 bases and J dropped 8 bases, with 17 bases sitting between them. Germline CDR1 reads MGHRA; CDR2 reads YSYEKL.

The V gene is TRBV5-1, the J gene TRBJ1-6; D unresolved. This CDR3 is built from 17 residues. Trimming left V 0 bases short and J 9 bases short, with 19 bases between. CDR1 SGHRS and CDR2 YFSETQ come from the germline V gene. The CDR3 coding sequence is TGCGCCAGCAGCTTGGCCCCCCTGTCAGCTGGGGTTTCACCCCTCCACTTT. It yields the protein CASSLAPLSAGVSPLHF.

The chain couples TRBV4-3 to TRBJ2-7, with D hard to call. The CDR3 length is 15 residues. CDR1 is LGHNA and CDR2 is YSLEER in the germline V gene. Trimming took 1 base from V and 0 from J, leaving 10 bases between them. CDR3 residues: CASSQGTDASYEQYF. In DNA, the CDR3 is TGCGCCAGCAGCCAAGGAACAGATGCCTCCTACGAGCAGTACTTC.

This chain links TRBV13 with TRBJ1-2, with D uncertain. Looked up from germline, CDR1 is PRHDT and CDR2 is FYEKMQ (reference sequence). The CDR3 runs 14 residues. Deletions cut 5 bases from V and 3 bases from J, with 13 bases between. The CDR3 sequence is CASSLRVLHYGYTF. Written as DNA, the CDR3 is TGTGCCAGCAGCCTTAGGGTTCTTCACTATGGCTACACCTTC.

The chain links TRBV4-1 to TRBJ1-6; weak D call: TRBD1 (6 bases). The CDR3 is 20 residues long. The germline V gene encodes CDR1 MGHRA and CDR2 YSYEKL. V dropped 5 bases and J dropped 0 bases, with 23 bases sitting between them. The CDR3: CASSGRTPGDRSSYNSPLHF. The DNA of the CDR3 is TGCGCCAGCAGCGGGCGAACTCCGGGAGACAGGAGCTCCTATAATTCACCCCTCCACTTT.

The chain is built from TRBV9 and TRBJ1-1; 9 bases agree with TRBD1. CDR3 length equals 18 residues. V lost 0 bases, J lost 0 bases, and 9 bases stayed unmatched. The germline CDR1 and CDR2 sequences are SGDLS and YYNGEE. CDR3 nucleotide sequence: TGTGCCAGCAGCGTAGGCGATAGGACAGGGGTCATGAACACTGAAGCTTTCTTT. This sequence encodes CASSVGDRTGVMNTEAFF.

This CDR3 is CASSQESGYGNTEAFF. The CDR3 coding sequence is TGTGCCAGCAGCCAAGAGTCGGGGTACGGGAACACTGAAGCTTTCTTT. V and J are TRBV3-1 (or the pseudogene TRBV3-2) and TRBJ1-1, with D uncertain. V was shortened by 0 bases and J by 1 base, with 12 bases between the two germline ends. The CDR3 sequence is 16 residues long. Per the germline V gene, CDR1 is LGHDT and CDR2 is YNNKEL (reference sequence).

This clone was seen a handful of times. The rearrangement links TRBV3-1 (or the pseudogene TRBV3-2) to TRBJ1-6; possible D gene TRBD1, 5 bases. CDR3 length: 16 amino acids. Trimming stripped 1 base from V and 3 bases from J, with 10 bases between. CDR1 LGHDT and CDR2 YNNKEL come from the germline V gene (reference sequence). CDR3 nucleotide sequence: TGTGCCAGCAGCCAAGCGGGGCAGCTCTATAATTCACCCCTCCACTTT. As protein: CASSQAGQLYNSPLHF.

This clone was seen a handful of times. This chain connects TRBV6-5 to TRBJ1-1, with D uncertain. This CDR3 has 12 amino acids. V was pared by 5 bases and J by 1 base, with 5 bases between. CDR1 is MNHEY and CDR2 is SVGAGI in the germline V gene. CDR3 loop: CASSQRNTEAFF. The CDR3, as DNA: TGTGCCAGCAGTCAGAGGAACACTGAAGCTTTCTTT.

CDR3: CASSLGSSAYEQYF. CDR3 bases: TGTGCCAGCAGCTTAGGTTCTAGCGCCTACGAGCAGTACTTC. The chain couples TRBV7-9 to TRBJ2-7; D possibly corresponds to TRBD2 (6 bases). The CDR3 has 14 residues. Looked up from germline, CDR1 is SEHNR and CDR2 is FQNEAQ (reference sequence). The V end was cut by 1 base, the J end by 2 bases, with 9 bases between. The full variable domain, rest sourced from reference TRBV7-9 and TRBJ2-7, is DTGVSQNPRHKITKRGQNVTFRCDPISEHNRLYWYRQTLGQGPEFLTYFQNEAQLEKSRLLSDRFSAERPKGSFSTLEIQRTEQGDSAMYLCASSLGSSAYEQYFGPGTRLTVT.

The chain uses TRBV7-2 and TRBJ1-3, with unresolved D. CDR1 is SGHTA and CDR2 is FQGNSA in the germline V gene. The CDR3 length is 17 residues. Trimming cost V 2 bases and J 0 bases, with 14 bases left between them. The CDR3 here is CASSLLTPVHSGNTIYF. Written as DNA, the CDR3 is TGTGCCAGCAGCTTATTAACCCCCGTGCACTCTGGAAACACCATATATTTT.

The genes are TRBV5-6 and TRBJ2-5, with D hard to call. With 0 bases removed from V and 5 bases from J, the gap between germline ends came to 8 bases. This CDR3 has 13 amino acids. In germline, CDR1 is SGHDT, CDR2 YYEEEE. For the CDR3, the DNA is TGTGCCAGCAGCTTGGACCGGCGGGAGACCCAGTACTTC. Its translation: CASSLDRRETQYF.

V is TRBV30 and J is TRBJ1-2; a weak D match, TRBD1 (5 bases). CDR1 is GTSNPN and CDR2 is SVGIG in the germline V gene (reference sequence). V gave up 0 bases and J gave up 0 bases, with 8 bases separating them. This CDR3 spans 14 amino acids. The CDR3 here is CAWSVGTPNYGYTF. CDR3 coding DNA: TGTGCCTGGAGTGTAGGGACCCCTAACTATGGCTACACCTTC.

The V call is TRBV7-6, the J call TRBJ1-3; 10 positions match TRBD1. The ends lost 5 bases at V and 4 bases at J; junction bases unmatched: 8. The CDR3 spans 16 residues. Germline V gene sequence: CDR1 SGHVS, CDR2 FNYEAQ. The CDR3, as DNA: TGTGCCAGCAGCCCGAGACAGGGGGCGACGGGAAACACCATATATTTT. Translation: CASSPRQGATGNTIYF.

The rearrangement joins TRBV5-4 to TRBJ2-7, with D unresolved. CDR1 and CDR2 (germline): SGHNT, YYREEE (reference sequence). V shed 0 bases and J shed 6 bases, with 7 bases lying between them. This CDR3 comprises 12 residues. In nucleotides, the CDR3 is TGTGCCAGCAGCTTGGTTCTGTCCGAGCAGTACTTC. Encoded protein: CASSLVLSEQYF.

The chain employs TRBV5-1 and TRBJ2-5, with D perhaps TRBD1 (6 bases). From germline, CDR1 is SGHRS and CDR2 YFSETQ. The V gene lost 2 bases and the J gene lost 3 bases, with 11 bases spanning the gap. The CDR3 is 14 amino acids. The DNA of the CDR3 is TGCGCCAGCAGCTTCCGGGACACCAAAGAGACCCAGTACTTC. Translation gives CASSFRDTKETQYF.

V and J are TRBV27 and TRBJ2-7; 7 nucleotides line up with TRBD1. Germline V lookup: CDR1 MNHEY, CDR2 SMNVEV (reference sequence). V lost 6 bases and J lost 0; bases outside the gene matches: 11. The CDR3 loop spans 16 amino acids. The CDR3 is CASRNHPRTGSYEQYF. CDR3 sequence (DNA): TGTGCCAGCAGAAACCACCCCCGGACAGGCTCCTACGAGCAGTACTTC.

The CDR3, as DNA: TGTGCCAGCAGCTTAGTAGGGGGAACCTACGAGCAGTACTTC. Its translation is CASSLVGGTYEQYF. The chain has TRBV7-9 and TRBJ2-7; D possibly corresponds to TRBD1 (6 bases). The length of the CDR3 is 14 residues. Trimming removed 1 base at V and 2 bases at J, with 9 bases between. Germline loops: CDR1 SEHNR, CDR2 FQNEAQ (reference sequence).

In DNA form, the CDR3 reads TGCGCCAGCAGCTTGTACGGGCAGGGCGTTGATGGCTACACCTTC. Its protein product is CASSLYGQGVDGYTF. The chain employs TRBV5-1 and TRBJ1-2, with D tentatively TRBD1 (5 bases). In germline, CDR1 is SGHRS, CDR2 YFSETQ. The CDR3 is 15 residues long. Trimming removed 1 base from V and 6 bases from J, with 16 bases in between. Full variable domain (outside the CDR3, taken from reference TRBV5-1 and TRBJ1-2): KAGVTQTPRYLIKTRGQQVTLSCSPISGHRSVSWYQQTPGQGLQFLFEYFSETQRNKGNFPGRFSGRQFSNSRSEMNVSTLELGDSALYLCASSLYGQGVDGYTFGSGTRLTVV.

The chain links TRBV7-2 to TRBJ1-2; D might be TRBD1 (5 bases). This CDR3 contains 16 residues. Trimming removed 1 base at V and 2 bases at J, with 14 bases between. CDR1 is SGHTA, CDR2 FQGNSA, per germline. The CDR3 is CASSLGIQGANYGYTF. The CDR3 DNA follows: TGTGCCAGCAGCTTAGGAATTCAGGGTGCCAACTATGGCTACACCTTC.

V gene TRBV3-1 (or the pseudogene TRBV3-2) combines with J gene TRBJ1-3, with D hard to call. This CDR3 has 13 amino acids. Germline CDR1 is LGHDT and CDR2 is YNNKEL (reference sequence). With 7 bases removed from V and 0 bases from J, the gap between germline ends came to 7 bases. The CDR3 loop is CASKSSSGNTIYF. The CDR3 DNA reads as TGTGCCAGCAAGTCCAGCTCTGGAAACACCATATATTTT.

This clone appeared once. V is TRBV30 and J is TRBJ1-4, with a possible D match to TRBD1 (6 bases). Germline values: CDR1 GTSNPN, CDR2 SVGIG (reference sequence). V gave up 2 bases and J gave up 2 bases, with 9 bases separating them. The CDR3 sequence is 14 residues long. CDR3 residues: CAWSRQGTNEKLFF. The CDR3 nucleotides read TGTGCCTGGAGTCGGCAGGGGACTAATGAAAAACTGTTTTTT.

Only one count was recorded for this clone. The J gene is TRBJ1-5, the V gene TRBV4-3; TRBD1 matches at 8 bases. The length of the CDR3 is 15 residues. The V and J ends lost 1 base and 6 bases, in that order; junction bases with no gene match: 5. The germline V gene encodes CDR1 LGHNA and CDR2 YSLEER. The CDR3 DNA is TGCGCCAGCAGCCAAGCGGGACAGGTCGGTCAGCCCCAGCATTTT. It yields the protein CASSQAGQVGQPQHF.

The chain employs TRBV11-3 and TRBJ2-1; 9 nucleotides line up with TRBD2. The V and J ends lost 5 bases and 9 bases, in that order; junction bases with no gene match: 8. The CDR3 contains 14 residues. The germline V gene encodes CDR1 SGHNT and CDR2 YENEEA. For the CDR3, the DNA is TGTGCCAGCAGCATAAGGACTAGCGCCGGTGAGCAGTTCTTC. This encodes CASSIRTSAGEQFF.